Sequencing of this T cell receptor beta chain was carried out in a study of blood T cell repertoires in COVID-19. Data came from immunoSEQ multiplex PCR; TCRdb stores just in-frame clones and leaves some out. Of fewer than 10,000 clones listed, 70% to 90% are singletons. After removal of 6 bases from V and 6 bases from J, the junction contained 14 bases not matched to a gene. CDR1 and CDR2 from the germline V gene are SGHTA and FQGNSA. This CDR3 contains 17 residues. What was sequenced was peripheral blood. The chain carries TRBV7-2 and TRBJ2-2; 9 nucleotides agree with TRBD2. The origin of this receptor is a human donor with active COVID-19. The donor label of this sample is uncertain. CDR3: CASSPRPPGTSPGELFF. The CDR3 DNA sequence: TGTGCCAGCAGTCCAAGGCCTCCTGGGACTAGCCCCGGGGAGCTGTTTTTT.